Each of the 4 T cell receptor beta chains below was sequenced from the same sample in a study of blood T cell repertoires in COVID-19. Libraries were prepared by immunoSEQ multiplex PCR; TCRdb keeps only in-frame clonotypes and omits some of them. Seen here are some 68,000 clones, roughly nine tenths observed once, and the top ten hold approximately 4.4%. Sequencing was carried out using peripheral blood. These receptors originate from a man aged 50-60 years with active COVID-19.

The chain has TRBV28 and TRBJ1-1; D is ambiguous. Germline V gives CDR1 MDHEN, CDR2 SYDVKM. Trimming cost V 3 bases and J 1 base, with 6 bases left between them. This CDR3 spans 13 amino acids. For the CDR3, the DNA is TGTGCCAGCAGTTTCGCCGGGAACACTGAAGCTTTCTTT. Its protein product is CASSFAGNTEAFF.

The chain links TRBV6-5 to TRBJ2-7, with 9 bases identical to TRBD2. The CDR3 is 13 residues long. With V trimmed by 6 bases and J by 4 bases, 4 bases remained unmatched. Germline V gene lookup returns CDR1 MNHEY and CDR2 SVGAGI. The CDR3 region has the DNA TGTGCCAGCAGAGTAGCGGGAGCTTACGAGCAGTACTTC. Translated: CASRVAGAYEQYF.

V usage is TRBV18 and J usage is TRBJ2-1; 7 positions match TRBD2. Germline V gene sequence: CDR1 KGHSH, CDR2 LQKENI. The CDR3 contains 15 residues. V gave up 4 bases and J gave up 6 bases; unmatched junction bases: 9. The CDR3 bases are TGTGCCAGCTCACTGATTAGCGGGTCGGTCAATGAGCAGTTCTTC. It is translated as CASSLISGSVNEQFF.

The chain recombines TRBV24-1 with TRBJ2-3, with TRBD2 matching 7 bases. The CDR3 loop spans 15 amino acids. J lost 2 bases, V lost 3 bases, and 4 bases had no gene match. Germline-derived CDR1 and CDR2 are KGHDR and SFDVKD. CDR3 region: CATSDLAENTDTQYF. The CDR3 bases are TGTGCCACCAGTGATCTAGCGGAAAACACAGATACGCAGTATTTT.